This T cell receptor (beta chain) originates from a study of T cell responses to AZD1222 COVID-19 vaccine (dated by TCRdb to 2020 to 2023). For the wider study: AZD1222 recipients whose second dose came at about 4 weeks and those whose second dose came at about 12 weeks were combined into one group, since spike-specific TCR depth and breadth did not differ between the two schedules. TCR sequencing was performed for about 250 trial participants, of whom approximately 200 were given two doses of AZD1222 and roughly 25 were given two doses of MenACWY control vaccine. Enrollment into the trials was organized by age into subgroups of 18-55, 56-69 and 70-plus years, and those subgroups contained roughly 140, 27 and 60 TCR-sequenced participants, respectively. The investigation overall reported the following: Conclusions about previously exposed vaccinees are limited because only a handful of AZD1222 recipients were SARS-CoV-2 seropositive at baseline. The vaccine-associated CD4 TCRs covered the entire spike protein, and the dominant responses fell in regions 160-218 and 743-854. Reportedly, close to half of the unique spike-specific TCRs recognized epitopes lying outside the regions that are mutated in the B.1.351 and B.1.1.7 variants. Because no day 14 peak-response samples were available, the repertoires could be characterized only after the peak T cell response. Participants were mostly white British and included more females than males, and it was suggested by the authors that clonal diversity may have been underestimated. Spike-specific TCR breadth and depth rose significantly after two AZD1222 doses compared with day 0 and with MenACWY recipients. In the small 56-69-year group, the increase in depth fell short of significance, most likely because of low power.

CDR1 SEHNR and CDR2 FQNEAQ are derived from the germline V gene (reference sequence). The CDR3 spans 16 residues, from the cysteine through the phenylalanine. Here the CDR3 DNA is all that survives: 48 bases in frame from base 1. Trimming costs V 2 bases and J 0 bases, and their ends lie 12 bases apart. In the case of this clone: Its antigen remains undetermined. Base quality data are lacking; no much larger clone is found one base away.

The time point label, as the study defines it: baseline before first vaccination. Vaccinee samples were obtained from the UK trials COV001 and COV002, which included a single-blind randomized controlled phase 2/3 trial of AZD1222 (ChAdOx1 nCoV-19) in healthy adults. For TCRbeta chain sequencing, PBMC samples from trial participants were taken at day 0 and at day 28 after the second dose. The CDR3 regions of human TCRbeta chains were analyzed by immunosequencing. Per the authors' processing: TCRs in the repertoires were matched against a reference library of SARS-CoV-2-specific TCRs that had been generated with the MIRA antigen-specificity platform. Breadth was defined as the fraction of unique TCRs that were SARS-CoV-2-associated. Depth was defined as the fraction of total T cells that were SARS-CoV-2-associated. Each spike-specific TCR was assigned to its reactive spike region and to a CD4 or CD8 class using the MIRA data. Log10-transformed breadth and depth values were compared by one-way ANOVA with Sidak's multiple comparisons tests. Entries here come from immuneACCESS through TCRdb and include only in-frame sequences with V and J called. Some clones fail to appear in such tables; in the studies checked, an unresolved V gene covers under half of the shortfall, and the cause of the remainder is unknown. The D gene and trimming were derived from the DNA, and the V and J assignments and clone size from that table. Within this sample are roughly 150,000 clones, with 80% to 95% of them counted one time only. Around 1.7% of the sample is in the top ten clones.

This chain is built from TRBV7-9 and TRBJ2-3, with the D gene not clear enough to name. This clonotype was sampled from an adult in good health. The sequences come from peripheral blood, collected on day 0 of AZD1222 vaccination. The DNA sequence reads TGTGCCAGCAGCTTAATGTCGTGGGGTAGCACAGATACGCAGTATTTT. Protein translation: CASSLMSWGSTDTQYF.